This TCR beta chain emerged from a study of shared clonotypes between healthy human individuals. Overall study: Plates per donor: three CD4 naive, three CD4 memory, two CD8 naive, one CD8 memory. Study-wide results and caveats: Blood was the sole source, and tissue repertoires probably differ. Larger richness was generally estimated for naive than memory subsets.

Both subsets, CD45RA+ naive and CD45RA-negative memory, were split from the CD4+ cells. The method was immunoSEQ multiplex PCR; TCRdb's version includes in-frame clones alone and lacks a portion of them. The table lists around 1.1 million clones, roughly 74% of them singletons. Per the germline V gene, CDR1 is MNHEY and CDR2 is SVGAGI. Trimming pared 3 bases from V and 5 bases from J, leaving 13 bases between. The CDR3 consists of 14 residues. In the case of this clone: What it recognizes is unknown.

Material for sequencing was memory CD4+ T cells from PBMCs. Subset defined: CD45RA-negative fraction. The chain employs TRBV6-5 and TRBJ1-2; D remains unclear. The source of this sequence is a man aged 18-30 years in good health. Some clones in this sample may be carry-over from other donors' samples. The CDR3 loop is CASSYHFGLYGYTF. The CDR3, as DNA: TGTGCCAGCAGTTATCATTTCGGGCTTTATGGCTACACCTTC.